Listed here are 27 T cell receptor beta chains from one sample, sequenced in a study of T-cell memory formation after mild COVID-19. TCRdb independently ran MiXCR on the 5' RACE reads; one entry per CDR3 protein. This sample has about 45,000 distinct CDR3 sequences; about 7.1% occur once, and the top ten carry 1.4%. The sample consisted of PBMCs or a T cell subset sorted from them (not recorded which). The source is a man aged 18 to 35 who had mild COVID-19 (a few samples of this study predate the infection). Cell type and time point are not known.

This clonotype appeared a few times. The chain is built from TRBV7-9 and TRBJ1-5, with unresolved D. Germline V gene data show CDR1 as SEHNR and CDR2 as FQNEAQ (reference sequence). The CDR3 runs 14 residues. V lost 6 bases and J 3 bases, leaving 12 bases between the germline ends. CDR3 DNA sequence: TGTGCCAGCAGAAAGAAGGGCCCCAATCAGCCCCAGCATTTT. Protein: CASRKKGPNQPQHF.

This clonotype was seen repeatedly, ten times or more. CDR3: CSVEVQSTDTQYF. CDR3 nucleotides: TGCAGCGTTGAAGTCCAGAGCACAGATACGCAGTATTTT. V usage is TRBV29-1 and J usage is TRBJ2-3, with D uncertain. This CDR3 is built from 13 residues. Germline CDR1 SQVTM, CDR2 ANQGSEA. With 1 base removed from V and 0 bases from J, the gap between germline ends came to 5 bases.

The sample holds a few counts of this clonotype. The chain has TRBV5-1 and TRBJ2-6, with TRBD2 identical over 12 bases. Germline V gene data show CDR1 as SGHRS and CDR2 as YFSETQ. The CDR3 covers 18 residues. V lost 4 bases to trimming and J lost 0 bases; unmatched junction nucleotides: 5. In DNA, the CDR3 is TGCGCCAGCAGCAGGACTAGCGGGATCAGCTCTGGGGCCAACGTCCTGACTTTC. Its translation: CASSRTSGISSGANVLTF.

This clonotype was seen many times. The chain joins TRBV6-5 to TRBJ2-1, with 9 bases aligning to TRBD2. The germline CDR1 and CDR2 sequences are MNHEY and SVGAGI. CDR3 length: 15 amino acids. V lost 6 bases and J lost 4; bases outside the gene matches: 7. The CDR3 DNA is TGTGCCAGCAGCATTAGCGGGGGCCGTTACAATGAGCAGTTCTTC. Residues: CASSISGGRYNEQFF.

The rearrangement uses TRBV7-2 and TRBJ1-3; D is unresolved. The V gene's germline CDR1 is SGHTA and CDR2 FQGNSA. V lost 5 bases and J 6 bases, leaving 11 bases between the germline ends. This CDR3 comprises 13 residues. CDR3 sequence: CASSHGRINTIYF. The DNA of the CDR3 is TGTGCCAGCAGCCATGGGCGTATAAACACCATATATTTT.

The V call is TRBV20-1, the J call TRBJ2-5; D uncertain. The ends were cut back, 3 bases at V and 2 bases at J, with 19 bases in the middle. CDR3 length equals 16 residues. Germline values: CDR1 DFQATT, CDR2 SNEGSKA (reference sequence). CDR3 loop: CSASILRGQAQETQYF. The CDR3 DNA reads as TGCAGTGCTAGCATCCTCCGAGGTCAAGCACAAGAGACCCAGTACTTC.

The rearrangement joins TRBV5-1 to TRBJ2-3; the D call may be TRBD1 or TRBD2 (5 bases each). This CDR3 has 15 amino acids. V shed 3 bases and J shed 4 bases, with 15 bases lying between them. Germline V gene lookup returns CDR1 SGHRS and CDR2 YFSETQ. CDR3 sequence: CASSSRDPRADTQYF. The CDR3 nucleotides are TGCGCCAGCAGCTCCCGGGACCCGAGGGCAGATACGCAGTATTTT.

The rearrangement links TRBV5-1 to TRBJ2-7; a weak D match, TRBD2 (5 bases). V gave up 2 bases and J gave up 1 base, with 10 bases separating them. The CDR3 totals 14 residues. Germline V gene data show CDR1 as SGHRS and CDR2 as YFSETQ. Here the CDR3 DNA reads TGCGCCAGCAGCTTTGCGGGTGATTCCTACGAGCAGTACTTC. Translating gives CASSFAGDSYEQYF.

There are a few counts of this clonotype. The V and J genes are TRBV6-2 or TRBV6-3 and TRBJ1-2; D is uncertain. The CDR3 is made up of 14 amino acids. Germline CDR1 and CDR2: MNHEY and SVGEGT. V dropped 2 bases and J dropped 2 bases, with 9 bases sitting between them. CDR3 nucleotides: TGTGCCAGCAGTTACGGGCATTTAAACTATGGCTACACCTTC. The encoded protein is CASSYGHLNYGYTF.

There are many counts of this clonotype. The V and J genes are TRBV29-1 and TRBJ1-1; D gene ambiguous. The germline V and J ends were trimmed by 7 bases and 0 bases, with 12 bases remaining between them. This CDR3 has 13 residues. Germline V gene lookup returns CDR1 SQVTM and CDR2 ANQGSEA. The CDR3 sequence: CSAEDGMNTEAFF. The CDR3 coding sequence is TGCAGCGCGGAAGACGGGATGAACACTGAAGCTTTCTTT. The variable domain in full, with the rest retrieved from reference TRBV29-1 and TRBJ1-1, is SAVISQKPSRDICQRGTSLTIQCQVDSQVTMMFWYRQQPGQSLTLIATANQGSEATYESGFVIDKFPISRPNLTFSTLTVSNMSPEDSSIYLCSAEDGMNTEAFFGQGTRLTVV.

This clonotype has a handful of counts. This chain joins TRBV4-3 and TRBJ1-1, with 10 nucleotides matching TRBD1. This CDR3 is 14 amino acids long. Per the germline V gene, CDR1 is LGHNA and CDR2 is YSLEER. Losses at the gene ends were 3 bases for V and 11 bases for J; bases not matched to a gene: 9. CDR3 in DNA: TGCGCCAGCAGCCAGGAGACAGGGGGCGGCGGTGCTTTCTTT. It is translated as CASSQETGGGGAFF.

This sequence joins TRBV18 and TRBJ1-6; D uncertain. Germline lookup yields CDR1 KGHSH and CDR2 LQKENI. CDR3 size: 14 residues. Trimming pared 6 bases from V and 7 bases from J, leaving 13 bases between. The CDR3 DNA reads TGTGCCAGCTCGAGTGCGTCTACCAATTCACCCCTCCACTTT. It encodes CASSSASTNSPLHF.

This clonotype has just a few counts. The DNA is left out, because the CDR3 cannot be placed on it with certainty; the CDR3 is given as TCRdb lists it. The genes are TRBV20-1 and TRBJ2-5; the table's D gene call, TRBD1, was not cross checked with the DNA. Termini included, the CDR3 measures 14 amino acids. Germline V gene lookup returns CDR1 DFQATT and CDR2 SNEGSKA (reference sequence). The CDR3 protein is CSASLDKAQETQYF.

This clonotype has only a few counts. The chain carries TRBV4-3 and TRBJ1-6, with 7 bases lining up with TRBD1. The J segment lost 7 bases and the V segment lost 0 bases, leaving 6 bases of the junction unmatched. Germline-derived CDR1 and CDR2 are LGHNA and YSLEER. CDR3 length: 16 residues. CDR3 in DNA: TGCGCCAGCAGCCAAGATGGGGCAGGGGGAAATTCACCCCTCCACTTT. It yields the protein CASSQDGAGGNSPLHF.

The chain couples TRBV5-4 to TRBJ2-5; D possibly corresponds to TRBD2 (6 bases). The CDR3 length is 14 residues. Germline V gene data show CDR1 as SGHNT and CDR2 as YYREEE (reference sequence). With 1 base removed from V and 6 bases from J, the gap between germline ends came to 13 bases. CDR3 sequence: CASSLYVGRKTQYF. DNA for the CDR3: TGTGCCAGCAGCTTGTATGTGGGGAGGAAGACCCAGTACTTC.

The V and J genes are TRBV3-1 and TRBJ1-2; D uncertain. This CDR3 spans 14 amino acids. Trimming removed 3 bases at V and 4 bases at J, with 12 bases between. Germline CDR1 LGHDT, CDR2 YNNKEL (reference sequence). The DNA for the CDR3 is TGTGCCAGCAGCCATCTTATGGCCGGCTATGGCTACACCTTC. The encoded protein is CASSHLMAGYGYTF.

This sequence joins TRBV4-3 and TRBJ1-2; D may be TRBD1 (5 bases). V lost 0 bases and J 1 base, leaving 6 bases between the germline ends. Germline lookup yields CDR1 LGHNA and CDR2 YSLEER. The CDR3 runs to 14 residues. The CDR3 coding sequence is TGCGCCAGCAGCCAAGAAGACAGTAACTATGGCTACACCTTC. Translated, it gives CASSQEDSNYGYTF.

This clonotype was observed many times. The rearrangement uses TRBV5-1 and TRBJ2-5; 7 bases line up with TRBD2. V lost 1 base to trimming and J lost 5 bases; unmatched junction nucleotides: 5. CDR1 SGHRS and CDR2 YFSETQ come from the germline V gene. The CDR3 is made up of 14 amino acids. The CDR3 DNA follows: TGCGCCAGCAGCTTGATCCCAGCGGGGGAGACCCAGTACTTC. Its translation: CASSLIPAGETQYF.

Many counts were recorded for this clonotype. V usage is TRBV6-5 and J usage is TRBJ2-3; D is perhaps TRBD1 or TRBD2 (5 bases each). This CDR3 comprises 15 residues. Deletions cut 2 bases from V and 4 bases from J, with 13 bases between. Germline values: CDR1 MNHEY, CDR2 SVGAGI. The CDR3 protein is CASSYGTGRPDTQYF. The CDR3 DNA reads as TGTGCCAGCAGTTACGGGACGGGAAGGCCAGATACGCAGTATTTT.

This clonotype was observed a few times. J is TRBJ2-7 and V is TRBV7-2; D uncertain. The length of the CDR3 is 13 residues. CDR1 is SGHTA and CDR2 is FQGNSA in the germline V gene. Between the trimmed V and J ends, which lost 2 bases and 7 bases, there was a span of 12 bases. CDR3 DNA sequence: TGTGCCAGCAGCTTACTGCTGTTTGGGGAGCAGTACGTC. Its protein product is CASSLLLFGEQYV.

In its sample, this clonotype is medium-sized. The chain uses TRBV4-3 and TRBJ2-2; no definite D call. This CDR3 comprises 14 residues. The V end lost 2 bases, the J end lost 6 bases, and 10 bases lay between the germline ends. From germline, CDR1 is LGHNA and CDR2 YSLEER. CDR3 nucleotides: TGCGCCAGCAGCCAACCCCAAGGATCCGGGGAGCTGTTTTTT. It encodes CASSQPQGSGELFF.

There are a few counts of this clonotype. The rearrangement uses TRBV7-2 and TRBJ2-5, with 7 bases that match TRBD2. Germline values: CDR1 SGHTA, CDR2 FQGNSA. This CDR3 contains 12 residues. After removal of 7 bases from V and 5 bases from J, the junction contained 4 bases not matched to a gene. Here the CDR3 reads CASTMGGETQYF. The DNA for the CDR3 is TGTGCCAGCACAATGGGGGGGGAGACCCAGTACTTC.

The table lists this clonotype with a few counts. The V and J genes are TRBV9 and TRBJ1-2, with 7 nucleotides matching TRBD1. From germline, CDR1 is SGDLS and CDR2 YYNGEE. The trim removed 2 bases at V and 4 bases at J, leaving 8 bases unmatched. The CDR3 consists of 15 residues. The CDR3 sequence: CASSVLRGDSYGYTF. Written as DNA, the CDR3 is TGTGCCAGCAGCGTGCTTCGGGGGGACAGCTATGGCTACACCTTC. Full variable domain (missing parts from reference TRBV9 and TRBJ1-2): DSGVTQTPKHLITATGQRVTLRCSPRSGDLSVYWYQQSLDQGLQFLIQYYNGEERAKGNILERFSAQQFPDLHSELNLSSLELGDSALYFCASSVLRGDSYGYTFGSGTRLTVV.

Worth noting for this clonotype: Being one base from a much bigger clone, this may be a read error. The chain has TRBV5-1 and TRBJ2-1; TRBD2 agrees at 11 bases. CDR1 is SGHRS and CDR2 is YFSETQ in the germline V gene. This CDR3 spans 16 amino acids. In nucleotides, the CDR3 is TGCTCCAGCAGCCTCGCCTGGACTAGCGGGTACAATGAGCAGTTCTTC. It codes for CSSSLAWTSGYNEQFF.

This clonotype has more than one count but fewer than ten. This chain links TRBV5-1 with TRBJ2-7; D unclear. V lost 1 base and J lost 0, with 8 bases in between. The length of the CDR3 is 14 residues. Germline loops: CDR1 SGHRS, CDR2 YFSETQ. CDR3 protein: CASSLTASSYEQYV. DNA for the CDR3: TGCGCCAGCAGCTTGACAGCGAGCTCCTACGAGCAGTACGTC.

CDR3: CSVTQGGTEAFF. The CDR3 DNA follows: TGCAGCGTTACACAGGGGGGCACTGAAGCTTTCTTT. This chain uses TRBV29-1 with TRBJ1-1; TRBD1 matches 8 bases. V gave up 5 bases and J gave up 4 bases; unmatched junction bases: 3. The CDR3 totals 12 residues. Looked up from germline, CDR1 is SQVTM and CDR2 is ANQGSEA.

The chain employs TRBV25-1 and TRBJ2-3; possibly TRBD1 for D (6 bases). Germline CDR1 is MGHDK and CDR2 is SYGVNS. Between the trimmed V and J ends, which lost 5 bases and 4 bases, there was a span of 16 bases. The CDR3 is 15 amino acids. The DNA of the CDR3 is TGTGCCAGCAGTAACCGGGACATCGGCGCAGATACGCAGTATTTT. Translated, it gives CASSNRDIGADTQYF. The whole variable domain, filled in from reference TRBV25-1 and TRBJ2-3, reads EADIYQTPRYLVIGTGKKITLECSQTMGHDKMYWYQQDPGMELHLIHYSYGVNSTEKGDLSSESTVSRIRTEHFPLTLESARPSHTSQYLCASSNRDIGADTQYFGPGTRLTVL.